A single sample is the source of the 29 T cell receptor beta chains below, sequenced in a study of Graves' ophthalmopathy and Graves' hyperthyroidism. RNA transcripts served as template for amplifying TCR beta CDR3 sequences. Second-round multiplex PCR came after a first-round RT-PCR that employed HTBI primers. TCRdb itself ran the multiplex PCR reads through MiXCR, one entry per CDR3 protein. The sample comprises about 480,000 distinct CDR3 sequences, approximately 14% of which are singletons, and about a tenth rests with the top ten. The specimen was blood. Receptor source: a woman between 25 and 40 years old with Graves' ophthalmopathy.

Worth noting for this clonotype: A much larger clone sits a single nucleotide away, making a read error possible. The CDR3 region has the DNA TGCGCCAGCAGCCGGAGTGCTTTGAACACTGAAGCTTTCTTT. As protein: CASSRSALNTEAFF. The V gene is TRBV4-1, the J gene TRBJ1-1, with no clear D. The CDR3 covers 14 residues. From germline, CDR1 is MGHRA and CDR2 YSYEKL. V was trimmed by 4 bases and J by 0 bases, leaving 9 bases between them.

The chain employs TRBV12-3 or TRBV12-4 and TRBJ2-5; D gene uncertain. Trimming took off 3 bases at V and 7 bases at J, with 15 bases between the two ends. The CDR3 has 14 amino acids. In nucleotides, the CDR3 is TGTGCCAGCAGTTTCGACCCCCCACAGAGGACCCAGTACTTC. This codes for CASSFDPPQRTQYF.

This clonotype has ten or more counts. The chain couples TRBV6-1 to TRBJ2-5, with TRBD2 matching 12 bases. Trimming took 2 bases from V and 4 from J; bases not matched to a gene: 5. Germline V gives CDR1 MNHNS, CDR2 SASEGT. CDR3 size: 16 residues. CDR3 coding DNA: TGTGCCAGCAGTGAATATAGACTAGCGGGAGTAGAGACCCAGTACTTC. This encodes CASSEYRLAGVETQYF.

The gene calls are TRBV20-1 and TRBJ2-7; 7 bases line up with TRBD2. With 0 bases clipped from V and 2 bases from J, the junction kept 7 bases outside the gene matches. This CDR3 contains 15 residues. From germline, CDR1 is DFQATT and CDR2 SNEGSKA (reference sequence). In DNA, the CDR3 is TGCAGTGCTAGAGATTCCTCCGGACTAGCCTACGAGCAGTACTTC. Its translation is CSARDSSGLAYEQYF.

This clonotype was detected ten times or more. The chain employs TRBV12-3 or TRBV12-4 and TRBJ2-5, with 12 nucleotides matching TRBD2. V gave up 3 bases and J gave up 2 bases; unmatched junction bases: 4. The CDR3 covers 16 residues. The chain's CDR3 is CASSLYTSGGQETQYF. The CDR3 region has the DNA TGTGCCAGCAGTTTGTATACTAGCGGGGGGCAAGAGACCCAGTACTTC.

The sample holds many counts of this clonotype. This chain links TRBV28 with TRBJ2-7; TRBD2 matches at 11 bases. V lost 5 bases, J lost 3 bases, and 6 bases stayed unmatched. The CDR3 has 15 residues. Germline values: CDR1 MDHEN, CDR2 SYDVKM. CDR3 coding DNA: TGTGCCAGCAGTCCACTAGCGGGAGAAAGCTACGAGCAGTACTTC. Translated, it gives CASSPLAGESYEQYF.

This clonotype was seen ten or more times. The chain links TRBV6-1 to TRBJ2-3; 9 bases are a match to TRBD2. V was clipped by 4 bases and J by 2 bases; unmatched bases: 4. Germline assignment: CDR1 MNHNS and CDR2 SASEGT. The CDR3 sequence is 15 residues long. The CDR3 region is CASSGLADNTDTQYF. CDR3 nucleotides: TGTGCCAGCAGTGGACTAGCGGACAACACAGATACGCAGTATTTT.

This clonotype was counted between two and nine times. This chain connects TRBV12-3 or TRBV12-4 to TRBJ1-2; no clear D gene. The CDR3 length is 12 residues. The V end was cut by 6 bases, the J end by 8 bases, with 13 bases between. The CDR3 region has the DNA TGTGCCAGCAGCCCTTCCCTGACGGGCTACACCTTC. It translates to CASSPSLTGYTF.

This clonotype was recorded at least ten times. The genes are TRBV6-1 and TRBJ2-5; perhaps D is TRBD1 or TRBD2 (5 bases each). V was pared by 2 bases and J by 0 bases, with 13 bases between. Germline V lookup: CDR1 MNHNS, CDR2 SASEGT. The CDR3 runs to 16 residues. This CDR3 is CASSEWGRHYQETQYF. DNA of the CDR3: TGTGCCAGCAGTGAATGGGGGAGACACTACCAAGAGACCCAGTACTTC.

This clonotype came up many times. The chain recombines TRBV5-4 with TRBJ2-5; no definite D call. Per germline, CDR1 SGHNT and CDR2 YYREEE (reference sequence). V dropped 5 bases and J dropped 6 bases, with 20 bases sitting between them. This CDR3 is 15 amino acids long. CDR3 in DNA: TGTGCCAGCAGGATGGAGAACAGTACGCAGAAGACCCAGTACTTC. Protein product: CASRMENSTQKTQYF.

This clonotype has at least ten counts. The chain employs TRBV6-2 or TRBV6-3 and TRBJ2-7, with D unresolved. Germline-derived CDR1 and CDR2 are MNHEY and SVGEGT. V was pared by 4 bases and J by 6 bases, with 13 bases between. This CDR3 is built from 13 residues. The CDR3 nucleotides read TGTGCCAGCAGTTCTACTGAACCGGGCGAGCAGTACTTC. It is translated as CASSSTEPGEQYF.

This clonotype was counted ten times or more. The rearrangement joins TRBV19 to TRBJ1-2; no definite D call. The germline V gene encodes CDR1 LNHDA and CDR2 SQIVND (reference sequence). The CDR3 is made up of 15 amino acids. Trimming cost V 7 bases and J 3 bases, with 18 bases left between them. This CDR3 is CASTPARTADYGYTF. The CDR3 DNA reads as TGTGCCAGTACCCCCGCCCGGACGGCAGACTATGGCTACACCTTC.

At least ten counts were recorded for this clonotype. The chain combines TRBV29-1 with TRBJ1-2, with unresolved D. Germline CDR1 and CDR2: SQVTM and ANQGSEA. Trimming left V 2 bases short and J 8 bases short, with 9 bases between. The CDR3 extends over 11 amino acids. In DNA, the CDR3 is TGCAGCGTTGAAAAGGTGGGCGGCTACACCTTC. This codes for CSVEKVGGYTF.

In this sample, this clonotype turned up many times. This rearrangement joins TRBV7-2 to TRBJ2-7; D may be TRBD1 or TRBD2 (6 bases each). Trimming shortened V by 5 bases and J by 2 bases, and 16 bases separated the two germline ends. CDR1 and CDR2 (germline): SGHTA, FQGNSA. This CDR3 has 15 amino acids. DNA of the CDR3: TGTGCCAGCAGCACCCGAGGGGGGCGGCCCTACGAGCAGTACTTC. As protein: CASSTRGGRPYEQYF.

The table lists this clonotype with many counts. J is TRBJ2-5 and V is TRBV5-1, with TRBD2 matching over 11 bases. Germline V gene sequence: CDR1 SGHRS, CDR2 YFSETQ. V lost 3 bases and J lost 8; bases outside the gene matches: 6. This CDR3 has 14 residues. CDR3 protein: CASSSPSGGYTQYF. In nucleotides, the CDR3 is TGCGCCAGCAGCTCTCCTAGCGGGGGGTATACCCAGTACTTC.

The V gene is TRBV6-1, the J gene TRBJ2-5, with TRBD1 matching over 8 bases. Trimming cost V 5 bases and J 5 bases; bases outside gene matches: 13. CDR1 is MNHNS and CDR2 is SASEGT in the germline V gene. CDR3 length equals 16 residues. CDR3 residues: CASSLRPGQGSETQYF. CDR3 in DNA: TGTGCCAGCAGTCTCAGGCCCGGACAGGGCAGCGAGACCCAGTACTTC.

The table lists this clonotype with many counts. The V and J genes are TRBV7-3 and TRBJ2-6, with D hard to call. The CDR3 contains 16 residues. The germline V gene has CDR1 SGHTA and CDR2 FQGTGA. The V gene lost 5 bases and the J gene lost 2 bases, with 13 bases spanning the gap. The CDR3: CASSNSPGPGANVLTF. CDR3 DNA sequence: TGTGCCAGCAGCAACTCCCCTGGGCCTGGGGCCAACGTCCTGACTTTC.

This clonotype occurred many times. This chain uses TRBV27 with TRBJ1-2, with D perhaps TRBD1 (6 bases). The CDR3 is 14 residues long. Trimming shortened V by 4 bases and J by 4 bases, and 13 bases separated the two germline ends. Germline V gene data show CDR1 as MNHEY and CDR2 as SMNVEV (reference sequence). In DNA, the CDR3 is TGTGCCAGCAGTTGGGGGGGGGGCCTCTATGGCTACACCTTC. It translates to CASSWGGGLYGYTF.

The sample holds a few counts of this clonotype. This chain uses TRBV2 with TRBJ2-5; weak D call: TRBD1 (6 bases). V was trimmed by 8 bases and J by 0 bases, leaving 16 bases between them. Germline-derived CDR1 and CDR2 are SNHLY and FYNNEI. This CDR3 is 15 amino acids long. Here the CDR3 reads CASGAGQGYQETQYF. The CDR3 region has the DNA TGTGCCAGCGGGGCTGGGCAGGGGTACCAAGAGACCCAGTACTTC.

The rearrangement joins TRBV18 to TRBJ1-2, with D hard to call. Germline CDR1 is KGHSH and CDR2 is LQKENI. The germline V and J ends were trimmed by 0 bases and 6 bases, with 11 bases remaining between them. CDR3 length: 14 amino acids. The CDR3 DNA follows: TGTGCCAGCTCACCACCTGTTGGAATAGATGGCTACACCTTC. It translates to CASSPPVGIDGYTF. Combining the CDR3 with reference TRBV18 and TRBJ1-2 gives the whole variable domain NAGVMQNPRHLVRRRGQEARLRCSPMKGHSHVYWYRQLPEEGLKFMVYLQKENIIDESGMPKERFSAEFPKEGPSILRIQQVVRGDSAAYFCASSPPVGIDGYTFGSGTRLTVV.

This clonotype has at least ten counts. J is TRBJ2-7 and V is TRBV5-5; TRBD1 aligns across 11 bases. The CDR3 runs 16 residues. The V gene end was trimmed by 4 bases and the J gene end by 3 bases; junction bases not matched to a gene: 9. Germline V gene data show CDR1 as SGHKS and CDR2 as YYEKEE (reference sequence). CDR3 in amino acids: CASSVFSGTGGYEQYF. Written as DNA, the CDR3 is TGTGCCAGCAGCGTGTTCTCCGGGACAGGGGGCTACGAGCAGTACTTC.

This clonotype was seen at least ten times. The chain links TRBV20-1 to TRBJ2-4, with TRBD2 as a possible D gene (6 bases). This CDR3 spans 18 amino acids. Germline V gene sequence: CDR1 DFQATT, CDR2 SNEGSKA (reference sequence). Trimming pared 0 bases from V and 1 base from J, leaving 19 bases between. CDR3 sequence reads: CSARDQGLEGLAKNIQYF. The CDR3 coding sequence is TGCAGTGCTAGAGATCAGGGTCTGGAGGGGTTGGCCAAAAACATTCAGTACTTC.

This clonotype was detected ten times or more. V usage is TRBV6-1 and J usage is TRBJ1-5; TRBD1 matches at 10 bases. V lost 6 bases, J lost 6 bases, and 8 bases stayed unmatched. The CDR3 contains 15 residues. Per germline, CDR1 MNHNS and CDR2 SASEGT. The CDR3 coding sequence is TGTGCCAGCAGCCCGCGACAGGGGGCGTTTCAGCCCCAGCATTTT. It is translated as CASSPRQGAFQPQHF.

This clonotype appeared many times. The chain joins TRBV12-3 or TRBV12-4 to TRBJ2-4; 8 bases are shared with TRBD2. This CDR3 has 15 residues. V trimming: 4 bases; J trimming: 8 bases; junction bases outside the gene matches: 10. DNA for the CDR3: TGTGCCAGCAGTTCAAGCGGGAGCCACCCTTACATTCAGTACTTC. Protein: CASSSSGSHPYIQYF.

In regard to this clonotype: Germline is not matched at one junction end, which may reflect a read error. The V call is TRBV28, the J call TRBJ2-5; the match to TRBD2 covers 8 bases. The length of the CDR3 is 14 residues. Per the germline V gene, CDR1 is MDHEN and CDR2 is SYDVKM. The CDR3, as DNA: TGTACCAGCACCCCGGGACTAGGGCGAGAGACCAAGTACTTC. It is translated as CTSTPGLGRETKYF. Based on the CDR3 plus reference TRBV28 and TRBJ2-5, the full variable domain is DVKVTQSSRYLVKRTGEKVFLECVQDMDHENMFWYRQDPGLGLRLIYFSYDVKMKEKGDIPEGYSVSREKKERFSLILESASTNQTSMYLCTSTPGLGRETKYFGPGTRLLVL.

This chain links TRBV7-8 with TRBJ2-5; D possibly corresponds to TRBD1 (6 bases). The V and J ends lost 5 bases and 9 bases respectively, with 13 bases between them. CDR3 length: 12 amino acids. The V gene's germline CDR1 is SGHVS and CDR2 FQNEAQ. CDR3: CASSRQGGPQYF. The CDR3 DNA sequence: TGTGCCAGCAGCCGTCAAGGGGGTCCCCAGTACTTC.

This clonotype was detected ten times or more. The chain uses TRBV7-2 and TRBJ1-1; the D gene is possibly TRBD1 (6 bases). The germline V and J ends were trimmed by 1 base and 8 bases, with 11 bases remaining between them. This CDR3 region has 13 residues. Germline V gene sequence: CDR1 SGHTA, CDR2 FQGNSA. CDR3 sequence: CASSLVTTGEAFF. The CDR3 DNA follows: TGTGCCAGCAGCTTAGTAACAACAGGGGAAGCTTTCTTT.

To note about this clonotype: This could be a read error, since a much larger clone is one nucleotide away. The chain joins TRBV11-2 to TRBJ1-6; D is uncertain. The CDR3 has 12 amino acids. Looked up from germline, CDR1 is SGHAT and CDR2 is FQNNGV. The V gene lost 5 bases and the J gene lost 9 bases, with 8 bases spanning the gap. This CDR3 is CASSLRLSPLHF. Here the CDR3 DNA reads TGTGCCAGCAGCCTCCGTCTTTCACCCCTCCACTTT.

This rearrangement joins TRBV5-1 to TRBJ2-4; possible D gene TRBD1, 6 bases. This CDR3 is built from 15 residues. With 3 bases removed from V and 5 bases from J, the gap between germline ends came to 15 bases. Germline lookup yields CDR1 SGHRS and CDR2 YFSETQ. The CDR3 loop is CASSYDTGKENIQYF. DNA for the CDR3: TGCGCCAGCAGCTACGACACAGGGAAAGAAAACATTCAGTACTTC.